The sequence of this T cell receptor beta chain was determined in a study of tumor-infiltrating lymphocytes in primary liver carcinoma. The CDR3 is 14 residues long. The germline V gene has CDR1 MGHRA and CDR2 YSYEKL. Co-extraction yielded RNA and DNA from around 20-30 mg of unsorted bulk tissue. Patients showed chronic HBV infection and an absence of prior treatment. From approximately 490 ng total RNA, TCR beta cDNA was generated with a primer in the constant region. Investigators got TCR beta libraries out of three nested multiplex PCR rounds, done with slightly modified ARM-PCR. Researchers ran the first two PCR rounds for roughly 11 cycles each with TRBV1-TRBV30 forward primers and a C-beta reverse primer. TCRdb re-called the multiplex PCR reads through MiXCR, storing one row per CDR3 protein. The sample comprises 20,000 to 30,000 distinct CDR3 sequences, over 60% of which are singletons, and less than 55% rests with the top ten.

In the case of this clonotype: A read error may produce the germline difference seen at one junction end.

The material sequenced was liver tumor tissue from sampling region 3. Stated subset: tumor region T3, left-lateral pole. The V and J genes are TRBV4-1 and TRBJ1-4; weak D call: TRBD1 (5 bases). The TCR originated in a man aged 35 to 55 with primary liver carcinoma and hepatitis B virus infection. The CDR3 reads CTGSQGDGTEKLFF. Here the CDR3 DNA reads TGTACCGGCAGCCAGGGTGACGGTACCGAAAAACTGTTTTTT.